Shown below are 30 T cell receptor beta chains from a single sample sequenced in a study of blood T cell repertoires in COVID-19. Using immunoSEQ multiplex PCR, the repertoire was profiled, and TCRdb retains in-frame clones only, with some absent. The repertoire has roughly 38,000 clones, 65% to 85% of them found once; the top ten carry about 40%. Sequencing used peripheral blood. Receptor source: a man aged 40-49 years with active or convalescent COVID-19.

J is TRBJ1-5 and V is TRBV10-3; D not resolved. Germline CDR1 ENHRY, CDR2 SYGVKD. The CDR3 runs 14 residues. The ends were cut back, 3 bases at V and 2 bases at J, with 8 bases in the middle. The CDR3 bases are TGTGCCATCAGTGAATGGTCAGGCAATCAGCCCCAGCATTTT. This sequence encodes CAISEWSGNQPQHF.

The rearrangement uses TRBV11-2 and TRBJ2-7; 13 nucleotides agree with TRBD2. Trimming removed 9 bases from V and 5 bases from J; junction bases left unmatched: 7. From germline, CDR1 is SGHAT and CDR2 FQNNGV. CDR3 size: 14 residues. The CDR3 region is CASKTSGGFNEQYF. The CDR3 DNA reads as TGTGCCAGTAAGACTAGCGGGGGGTTCAACGAGCAGTACTTC.

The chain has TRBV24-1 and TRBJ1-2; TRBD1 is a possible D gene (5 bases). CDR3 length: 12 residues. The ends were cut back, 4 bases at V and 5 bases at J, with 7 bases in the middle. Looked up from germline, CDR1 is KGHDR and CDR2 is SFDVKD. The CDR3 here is CATSDPGYGYTF. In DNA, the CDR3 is TGTGCCACCAGTGACCCAGGGTATGGCTACACCTTC.

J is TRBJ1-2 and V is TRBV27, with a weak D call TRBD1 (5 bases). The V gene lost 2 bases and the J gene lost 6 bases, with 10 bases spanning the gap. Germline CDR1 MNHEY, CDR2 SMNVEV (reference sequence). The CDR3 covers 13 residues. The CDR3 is CASSLGGVDGYTF. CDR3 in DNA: TGTGCCAGCAGTTTAGGAGGGGTGGATGGCTACACCTTC.

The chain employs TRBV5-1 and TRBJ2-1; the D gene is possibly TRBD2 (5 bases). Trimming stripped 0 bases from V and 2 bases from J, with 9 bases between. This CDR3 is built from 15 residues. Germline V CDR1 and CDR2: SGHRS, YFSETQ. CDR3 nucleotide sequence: TGCGCCAGCAGCTTGGAAGGGAGTACCTACAATGAGCAGTTCTTC. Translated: CASSLEGSTYNEQFF.

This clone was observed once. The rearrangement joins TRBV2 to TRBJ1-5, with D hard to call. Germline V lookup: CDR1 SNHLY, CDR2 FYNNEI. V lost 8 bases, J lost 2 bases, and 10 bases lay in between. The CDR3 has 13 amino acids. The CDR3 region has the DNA TGTGCCAGCGAGGCTGAGGGCAATCAGCCCCAGCATTTT. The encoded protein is CASEAEGNQPQHF.

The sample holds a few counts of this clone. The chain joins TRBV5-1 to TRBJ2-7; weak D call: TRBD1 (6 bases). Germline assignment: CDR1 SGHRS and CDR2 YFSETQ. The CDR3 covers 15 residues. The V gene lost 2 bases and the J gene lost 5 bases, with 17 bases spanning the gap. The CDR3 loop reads CASSFVDAAGDEQYF. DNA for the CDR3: TGCGCCAGCAGCTTCGTCGATGCTGCAGGGGACGAGCAGTACTTC.

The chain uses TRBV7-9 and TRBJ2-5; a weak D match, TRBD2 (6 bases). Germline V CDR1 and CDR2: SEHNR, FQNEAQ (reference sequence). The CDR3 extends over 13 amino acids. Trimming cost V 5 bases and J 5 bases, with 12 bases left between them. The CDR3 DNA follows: TGTGCCAGCAGCGGGGGGACGTCGGAGACCCAGTACTTC. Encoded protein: CASSGGTSETQYF.

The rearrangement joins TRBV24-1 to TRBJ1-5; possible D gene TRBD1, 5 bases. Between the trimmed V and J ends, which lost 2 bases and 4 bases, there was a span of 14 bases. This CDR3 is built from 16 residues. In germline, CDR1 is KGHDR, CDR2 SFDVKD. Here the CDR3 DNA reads TGTGCCACCAGTGATTCGTTAGGGGCGGTTAATCAGCCCCAGCATTTT. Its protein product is CATSDSLGAVNQPQHF.

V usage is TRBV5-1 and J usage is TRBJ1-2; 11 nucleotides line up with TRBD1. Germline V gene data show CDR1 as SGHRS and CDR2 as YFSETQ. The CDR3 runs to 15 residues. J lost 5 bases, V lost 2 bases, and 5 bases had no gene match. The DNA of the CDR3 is TGCGCCAGCAGCTTAACTGGGGACAGGGGGTATGGCTACACCTTC. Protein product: CASSLTGDRGYGYTF.

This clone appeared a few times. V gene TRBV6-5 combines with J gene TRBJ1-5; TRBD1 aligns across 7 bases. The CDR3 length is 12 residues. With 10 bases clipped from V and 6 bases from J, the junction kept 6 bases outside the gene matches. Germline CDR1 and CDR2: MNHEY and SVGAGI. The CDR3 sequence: CATKGAGQPQHF. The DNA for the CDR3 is TGTGCCACCAAGGGGGCTGGTCAGCCCCAGCATTTT.

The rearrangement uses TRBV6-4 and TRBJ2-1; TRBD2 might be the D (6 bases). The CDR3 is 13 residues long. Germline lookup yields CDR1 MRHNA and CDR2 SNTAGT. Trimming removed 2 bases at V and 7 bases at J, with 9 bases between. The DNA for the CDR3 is TGTGCCAGCAGTGACAAGACTAGAAATGAGCAGTTCTTC. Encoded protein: CASSDKTRNEQFF.

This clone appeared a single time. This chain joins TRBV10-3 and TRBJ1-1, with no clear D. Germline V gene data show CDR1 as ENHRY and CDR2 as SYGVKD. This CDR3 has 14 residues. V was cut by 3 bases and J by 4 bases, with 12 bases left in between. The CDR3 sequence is CAISENRQRTEAFF. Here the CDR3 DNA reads TGTGCCATCAGTGAAAACCGTCAGCGCACTGAAGCTTTCTTT.

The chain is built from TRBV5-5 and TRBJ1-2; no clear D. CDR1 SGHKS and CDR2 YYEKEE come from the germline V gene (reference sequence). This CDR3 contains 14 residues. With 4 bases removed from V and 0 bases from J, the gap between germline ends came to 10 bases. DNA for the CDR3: TGTGCCAGCAGCCTTGACGGAGCTAACTATGGCTACACCTTC. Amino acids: CASSLDGANYGYTF.

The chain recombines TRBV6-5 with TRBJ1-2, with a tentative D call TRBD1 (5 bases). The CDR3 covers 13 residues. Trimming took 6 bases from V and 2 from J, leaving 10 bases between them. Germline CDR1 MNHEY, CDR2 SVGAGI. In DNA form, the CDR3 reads TGTGCCAGCAGGTCAGGGCAAAACTATGGCTACACCTTC. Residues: CASRSGQNYGYTF.

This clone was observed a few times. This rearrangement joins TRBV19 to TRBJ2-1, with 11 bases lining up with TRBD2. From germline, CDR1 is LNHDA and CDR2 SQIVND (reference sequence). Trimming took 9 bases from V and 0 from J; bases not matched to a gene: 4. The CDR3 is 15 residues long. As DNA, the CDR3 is TGTGCCAGCCGACTAGCGGGGTCCTCCTACAATGAGCAGTTCTTC. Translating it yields CASRLAGSSYNEQFF.

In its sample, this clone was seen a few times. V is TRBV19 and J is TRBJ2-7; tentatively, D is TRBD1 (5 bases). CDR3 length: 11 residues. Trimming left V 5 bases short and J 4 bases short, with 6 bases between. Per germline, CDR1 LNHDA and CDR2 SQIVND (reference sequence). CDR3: CASSGAYEQYF. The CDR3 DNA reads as TGTGCCAGTAGTGGGGCTTACGAGCAGTACTTC.

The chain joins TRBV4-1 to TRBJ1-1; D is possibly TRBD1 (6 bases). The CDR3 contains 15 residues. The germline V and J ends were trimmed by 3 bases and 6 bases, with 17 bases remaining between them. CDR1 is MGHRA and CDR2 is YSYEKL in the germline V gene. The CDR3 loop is CASSQLWGGRAEAFF. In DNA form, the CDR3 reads TGCGCCAGCAGCCAGTTATGGGGGGGCAGAGCTGAAGCTTTCTTT.

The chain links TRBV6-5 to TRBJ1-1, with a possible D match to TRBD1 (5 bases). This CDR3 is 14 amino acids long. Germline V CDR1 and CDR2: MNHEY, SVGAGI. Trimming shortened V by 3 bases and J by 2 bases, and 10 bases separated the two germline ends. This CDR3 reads CASSYRQGNTEAFF. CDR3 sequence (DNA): TGTGCCAGCAGTTATCGGCAGGGCAACACTGAAGCTTTCTTT.

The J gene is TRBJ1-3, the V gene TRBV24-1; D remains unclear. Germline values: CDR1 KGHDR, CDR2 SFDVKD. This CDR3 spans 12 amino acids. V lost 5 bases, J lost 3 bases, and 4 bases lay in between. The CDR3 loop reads CATSAGGNTIYF. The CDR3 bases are TGTGCCACCAGTGCAGGTGGAAACACCATATATTTT.

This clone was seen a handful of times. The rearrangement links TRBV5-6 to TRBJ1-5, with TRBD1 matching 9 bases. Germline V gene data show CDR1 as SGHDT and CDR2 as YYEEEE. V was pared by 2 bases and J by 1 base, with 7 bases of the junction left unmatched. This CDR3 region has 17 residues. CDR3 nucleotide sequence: TGTGCCAGCAGCTTTGGTACAGGGGGCAGGAGCAATCAGCCCCAGCATTTT. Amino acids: CASSFGTGGRSNQPQHF.

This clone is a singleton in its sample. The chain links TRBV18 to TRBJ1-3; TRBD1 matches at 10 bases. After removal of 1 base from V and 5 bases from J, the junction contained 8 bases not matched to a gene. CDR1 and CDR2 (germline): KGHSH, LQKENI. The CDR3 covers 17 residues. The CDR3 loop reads CASSPRETGGTRNTIYF. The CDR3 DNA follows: TGTGCCAGCTCACCACGTGAGACAGGGGGCACGAGAAACACCATATATTTT.

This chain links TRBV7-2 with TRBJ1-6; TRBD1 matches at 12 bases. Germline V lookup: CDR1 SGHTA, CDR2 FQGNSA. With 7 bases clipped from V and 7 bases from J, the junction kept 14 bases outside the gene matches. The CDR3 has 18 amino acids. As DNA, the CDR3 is TGTGCCAGCATGGGGGACAGGGGGCCCTCAGGGAAGAATTCACCCCTCCACTTT. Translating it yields CASMGDRGPSGKNSPLHF.

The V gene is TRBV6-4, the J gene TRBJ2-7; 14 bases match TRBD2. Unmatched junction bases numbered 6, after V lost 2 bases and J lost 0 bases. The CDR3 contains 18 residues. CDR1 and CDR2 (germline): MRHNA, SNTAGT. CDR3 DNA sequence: TGTGCCAGCAGTGACAAGACTAGCGGGAGGGACCACTCCTACGAGCAGTACTTC. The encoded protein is CASSDKTSGRDHSYEQYF.

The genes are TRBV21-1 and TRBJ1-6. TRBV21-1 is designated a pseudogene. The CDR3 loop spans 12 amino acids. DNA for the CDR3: TGTGCCAGCCCTAAGCACAATTCACCCCTCCACTTT. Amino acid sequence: CASPKHNSPLHF.

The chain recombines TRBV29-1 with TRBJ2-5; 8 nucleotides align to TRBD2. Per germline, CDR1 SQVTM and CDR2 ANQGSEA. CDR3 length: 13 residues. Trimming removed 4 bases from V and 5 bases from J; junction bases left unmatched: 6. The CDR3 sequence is CSVGAGGAETQYF. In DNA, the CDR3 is TGCAGCGTTGGGGCGGGGGGAGCGGAGACCCAGTACTTC.

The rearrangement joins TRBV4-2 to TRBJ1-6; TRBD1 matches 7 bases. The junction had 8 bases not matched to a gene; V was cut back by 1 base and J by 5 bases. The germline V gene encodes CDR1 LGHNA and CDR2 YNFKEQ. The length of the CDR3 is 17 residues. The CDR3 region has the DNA TGTGCCAGCAGCCAAGTTAGTACAGGGGCGGATAATTCACCCCTCCACTTT. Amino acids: CASSQVSTGADNSPLHF.

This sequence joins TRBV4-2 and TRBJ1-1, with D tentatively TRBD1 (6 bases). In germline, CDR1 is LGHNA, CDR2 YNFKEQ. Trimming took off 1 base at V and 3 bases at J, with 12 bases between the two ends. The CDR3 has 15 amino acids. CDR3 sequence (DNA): TGTGCCAGCAGCCAAGGGACAGAACTACACACTGAAGCTTTCTTT. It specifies CASSQGTELHTEAFF.

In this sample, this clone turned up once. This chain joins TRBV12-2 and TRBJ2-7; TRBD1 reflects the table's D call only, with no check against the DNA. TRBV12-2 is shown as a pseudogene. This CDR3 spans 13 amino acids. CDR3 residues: CASRRTGSYEQYF. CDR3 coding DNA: TGTGCAAGTCGACGGACAGGGAGCTACGAGCAGTACTTC.

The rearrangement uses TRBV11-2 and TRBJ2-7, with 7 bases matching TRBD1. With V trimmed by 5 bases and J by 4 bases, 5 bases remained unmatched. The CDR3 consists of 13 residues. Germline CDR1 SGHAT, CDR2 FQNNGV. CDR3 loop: CASSPGTDYEQYF. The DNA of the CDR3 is TGTGCCAGCAGCCCCGGGACAGATTACGAGCAGTACTTC.